The rows below give T cell receptor beta chains drawn from one sample of a study of T cell responses to AZD1222 COVID-19 vaccine. Profiling relied on immunoSEQ multiplex PCR, and the TCRdb table lists in-frame clones only, not all of them. The sample yields more than 150,000 clones, more than 75% seen once. Sequencing used peripheral blood, obtained 28 days after the second AZD1222 dose. Receptor source: an adult who received the AZD1222 COVID-19 vaccine. The CDR3 runs from the conserved cysteine through the conserved F or W. Fields, in order: J gene, CDR3 length, V gene, CDR3 protein.

TRBJ2-1,14,TRBV19,CATKGASSYNEQFF
TRBJ2-7,14,TRBV5-1,CASSLGAGDYEQYF
TRBJ2-1,17,TRBV19,CASSGRRDSRAGNEQFF
TRBJ2-3,17,TRBV5-4,CASSLGGRAWAVDTQYF
TRBJ2-2,14,TRBV10-3,CAITSAGNTGELFF
TRBJ1-2,14,TRBV4-1,CASSQLSGRYGYTF
TRBJ2-7,15,TRBV7-8,CASSSRQRGPYEQYF
TRBJ2-5,13,TRBV18,CASSPGGSETQYF
TRBJ1-4,14,TRBV5-5,CASSGLGVDEKLFF
TRBJ2-2,17,TRBV4-2,CASSHGQGGENTGELFF
TRBJ2-1,15,TRBV2,CASSATGGPNNEQFF
TRBJ2-5,12,TRBV12-3/TRBV12-4,CASSRGQGTQYF
TRBJ2-5,15,TRBV5-6,CASSLGGRAGETQYF
TRBJ1-5,15,TRBV6-2/TRBV6-3,CASSTPGRGNQPQHF
TRBJ2-7,11,TRBV9,CASSGGSEQYF
TRBJ2-3,12,TRBV7-2,CASSLWGDTQYF
TRBJ2-7,14,TRBV29-1,CSVSRQGAVDEQYF
TRBJ2-7,16,TRBV2,CASSVTEGPLSYEQYF
TRBJ2-7,15,TRBV11-2,CASSPRRGGAYEQYF
TRBJ2-3,13,TRBV7-9,CASSSAGTDTQYF
TRBJ1-1,13,TRBV5-1,CASSSEGYTEAFF
TRBJ1-3,18,TRBV18,CASSPLPRQAISGNTIYF
TRBJ2-6,15,TRBV6-2/TRBV6-3,CASSQSSSGANVLTF
TRBJ2-3,12,TRBV12-3/TRBV12-4,CASSLGERGPYF
TRBJ2-2,17,TRBV11-2,CASSLDEASGRVGELFF
TRBJ2-3,12,TRBV28,CASSPSGDTQYF
TRBJ2-1,13,TRBV7-7,CASSHQRNNEQFF
TRBJ2-7,16,TRBV7-2,CASSDGTSGNSYEQYF
TRBJ1-1,13,TRBV12-3/TRBV12-4,CASNKGRNTEAFF
TRBJ1-1,12,TRBV20-1,CSASEGGELAFF
TRBJ1-3,14,TRBV3-1/TRBV3-2,CASRKQGGGNTIYF
TRBJ2-7,12,TRBV5-4,CASKGGETQQYF
TRBJ2-5,13,TRBV2,CASSDPFGETQYF
TRBJ1-6,16,TRBV7-6,CASSLAPTSYNSPLHF
TRBJ2-1,13,TRBV12-3/TRBV12-4,CASSQGGWDEQFF
TRBJ1-1,14,TRBV19,CASSGTSGGTEAFF
TRBJ2-1,14,TRBV20-1,CSASGQGNYNEQFF
TRBJ2-4,16,TRBV7-8,CASSLTAAGGKNIQYF
TRBJ2-3,13,TRBV24-1,CATRRDSTDTQYF
TRBJ2-7,14,TRBV2,CASSHGQGATSQYF
TRBJ2-7,14,TRBV15,CATSRDLANYEQYF
TRBJ2-2,14,TRBV14,CASSPGTGAGELFF
TRBJ1-4,15,TRBV28,CASSSRGRGYEKLFF
TRBJ1-4,15,TRBV4-2,CASSPATGPNEKLFF
TRBJ2-2,14,TRBV10-1,CASDGLANTGELFF
TRBJ2-7,17,TRBV4-3,CASSQGATSGFPYEQYF
TRBJ1-2,13,TRBV19,CASSLSGGYGYTF
TRBJ2-7,13,TRBV6-5,CATLGVRGYEQYF
TRBJ1-2,13,TRBV5-1,CASSLDINYGYTF
TRBJ2-3,16,TRBV19,CASSIRIMGPTDTQYF
TRBJ2-1,15,TRBV20-1,CSASGLAGIYNEQFF
TRBJ2-2,17,TRBV11-2,CASSTLLATQNTGELFF
TRBJ1-2,14,TRBV7-9,CASSFVPLRDGYTF
TRBJ1-3,14,TRBV10-3,CAISDSSAGNTIYF
TRBJ2-7,12,TRBV30,CAWTIGSYEQYF
TRBJ1-4,14,TRBV30,CAWSVKGADEKLFF
TRBJ2-3,14,TRBV7-9,CASSLGQGTDTQYF